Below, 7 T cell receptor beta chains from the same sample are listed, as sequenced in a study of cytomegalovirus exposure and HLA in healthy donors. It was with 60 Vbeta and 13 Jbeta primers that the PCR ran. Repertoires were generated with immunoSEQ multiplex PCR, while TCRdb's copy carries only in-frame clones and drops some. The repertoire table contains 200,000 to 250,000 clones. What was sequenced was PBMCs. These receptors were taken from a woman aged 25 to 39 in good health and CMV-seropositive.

The CDR3 reads CAWSVGGSGHQPQHF. The CDR3 bases are TGTGCCTGGAGTGTAGGTGGGTCTGGGCATCAGCCCCAGCATTTT. The chain joins TRBV30 to TRBJ1-5; D not resolved. The CDR3 covers 15 residues. The germline V gene has CDR1 GTSNPN and CDR2 SVGIG (reference sequence). Trimming took off 0 bases at V and 5 bases at J, with 14 bases between the two ends.

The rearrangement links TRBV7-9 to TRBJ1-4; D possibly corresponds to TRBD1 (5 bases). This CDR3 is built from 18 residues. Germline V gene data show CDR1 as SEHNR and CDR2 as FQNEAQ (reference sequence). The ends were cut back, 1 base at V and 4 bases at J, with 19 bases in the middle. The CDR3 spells CASSLDWGLEVNNEKLFF. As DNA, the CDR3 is TGTGCCAGCAGCTTAGATTGGGGCCTAGAAGTGAATAATGAAAAACTGTTTTTT.

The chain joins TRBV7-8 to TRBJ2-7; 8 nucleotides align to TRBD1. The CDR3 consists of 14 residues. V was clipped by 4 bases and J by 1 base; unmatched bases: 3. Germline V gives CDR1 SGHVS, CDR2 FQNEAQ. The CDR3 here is CASSSGGISYEQYF. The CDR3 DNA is TGTGCCAGCAGCTCAGGGGGCATATCCTACGAGCAGTACTTC.

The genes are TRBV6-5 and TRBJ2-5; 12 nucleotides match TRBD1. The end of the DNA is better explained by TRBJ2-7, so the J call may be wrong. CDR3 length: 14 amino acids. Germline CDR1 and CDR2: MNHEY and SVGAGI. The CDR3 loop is CASSSGTGGREQYF. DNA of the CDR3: TGTGCCAGCAGCTCCGGGACAGGGGGCCGCGAGCAGTACTTC.

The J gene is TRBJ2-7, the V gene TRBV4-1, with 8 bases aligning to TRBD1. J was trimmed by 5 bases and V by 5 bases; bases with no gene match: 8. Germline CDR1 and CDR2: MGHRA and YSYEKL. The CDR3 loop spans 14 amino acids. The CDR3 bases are TGCGCCAGCAGCGGCCGGGACAGGCTGGACGAGCAGTACTTC. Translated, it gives CASSGRDRLDEQYF.

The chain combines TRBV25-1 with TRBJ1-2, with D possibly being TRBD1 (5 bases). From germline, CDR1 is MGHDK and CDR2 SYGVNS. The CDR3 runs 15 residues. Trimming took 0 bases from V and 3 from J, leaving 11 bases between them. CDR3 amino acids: CASSEYRGEDYGYTF. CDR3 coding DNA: TGTGCCAGCAGTGAATATCGGGGGGAGGACTATGGCTACACCTTC.

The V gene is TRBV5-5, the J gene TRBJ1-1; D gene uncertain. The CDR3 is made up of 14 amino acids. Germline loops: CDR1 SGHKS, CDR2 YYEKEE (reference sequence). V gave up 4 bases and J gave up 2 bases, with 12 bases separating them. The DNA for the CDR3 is TGTGCCAGCAGCCAATATACAGAAAACACTGAAGCTTTCTTT. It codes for CASSQYTENTEAFF.